These 23 T cell receptor beta chains came from one sample sequenced in a study of tumor and adjacent non-tumor tissue in lung cancer. Three rounds of nested PCR, following a modified ARM-PCR protocol, produced the TCRbeta library. Each CDR3 protein gets one entry after TCRdb re-called the multiplex PCR reads with MiXCR. The repertoire holds around 86,000 distinct CDR3 sequences, with 55% to 75% as singletons. This sample's RNA came from whole unsorted tissue. The sequencing sample was made of lung tumor tissue. The receptors derive from a woman between 40 and 50 years old with non-small cell lung cancer.

Concerning this clonotype itself: A junction end diverges from the germline sequence, so it may reflect a read error. V is TRBV11-1 and J is TRBJ2-1, with 8 bases that match TRBD2. There are 14 residues in the CDR3. From germline, CDR1 is SGHAT and CDR2 FQDESV (reference sequence). CDR3 nucleotides: TGTACCAGCTGCCCTGGACGGGGGGGCAATGAGCAGTTCTTC. Protein: CTSCPGRGGNEQFF. Full variable domain (remainder filled in from reference TRBV11-1 and TRBJ2-1): EAEVAQSPRYKITEKSQAVAFWCDPISGHATLYWYRQILGQGPELLVQFQDESVVDDSQLPKDRFSAERLKGVDSTLKIQPAELGDSAMYLCTSCPGRGGNEQFFGPGTRLTVL.

As regards this clonotype: The junction and the germline gene differ at one end; a read error may be behind it. The chain carries TRBV6-6 and TRBJ1-1, with unresolved D. The CDR3 has 12 amino acids. Per germline, CDR1 MNHNY and CDR2 SVGAGI (reference sequence). This CDR3 reads CTSTSRGQIAFF. The CDR3, as DNA: TGTACCAGCACCTCACGTGGGCAAATAGCTTTCTTT.

This chain connects TRBV20-1 to TRBJ2-7; 8 bases are a match to TRBD2. This CDR3 is 14 amino acids long. Germline V lookup: CDR1 DFQATT, CDR2 SNEGSKA (reference sequence). After removal of 6 bases from V and 6 bases from J, the junction contained 13 bases not matched to a gene. The CDR3 sequence: CSANTGTSGLEQYF. CDR3 DNA: TGCAGTGCCAACACCGGGACTAGTGGACTCGAGCAGTACTTC.

The chain is built from TRBV5-4 and TRBJ2-7; 9 bases are a match to TRBD1. This CDR3 spans 14 amino acids. Germline CDR1 is SGHNT and CDR2 is YYREEE (reference sequence). Germline trimming cut 6 bases from V and 10 bases from J; bases unmatched to any gene: 14. The CDR3, as DNA: TGTGCCAGCAACGCGGGGACAGGGATAGGAGATCAGTACTTC. Protein sequence: CASNAGTGIGDQYF.

For this clonotype: Relative to the germline gene, one junction end is altered; a read error may explain this. The chain links TRBV11-3 to TRBJ2-5, with D perhaps matching TRBD2 (5 bases). This CDR3 is built from 14 residues. The germline gives CDR1 SGHNT, CDR2 YENEEA. CDR3 loop: CSSSPFVDWETQYF. Here the CDR3 DNA reads TGTTCCAGCAGCCCTTTCGTGGACTGGGAGACCCAGTACTTC.

This clonotype was seen only a few times. An end of the junction differs from the germline gene, which may be a read error. This rearrangement joins TRBV11-1 to TRBJ2-2, with D possibly being TRBD1 or TRBD2 (5 bases each). The CDR3 is 15 residues long. Germline values: CDR1 SGHAT, CDR2 FQDESV (reference sequence). This chain's CDR3 is CASNSRAIGTGELFF. The CDR3 nucleotides are TGTGCCAGCAACTCCCGGGCAATAGGGACCGGGGAGTTGTTTTTT.

This clonotype was picked up many times. The genes are TRBV13 and TRBJ1-1, with 10 bases lining up with TRBD1. The CDR3 has 16 amino acids. The ends lost 4 bases at V and 1 base at J; junction bases unmatched: 6. CDR1 is PRHDT and CDR2 is FYEKMQ in the germline V gene (reference sequence). CDR3 in amino acids: CASSSGQGLGNTEAFF. The CDR3 region has the DNA TGTGCCAGCAGCTCGGGACAGGGGCTTGGGAACACTGAAGCTTTCTTT.

Concerning this clonotype: The CDR3 ends on some other residue instead of the conserved phenylalanine or tryptophan, so this is likely a read error. In DNA form, the CDR3 reads TGTGCCAGCAGCTTAGATGCCAGCGGGGGGATTCAGCAGTTCATC. It codes for CASSLDASGGIQQFI. V gene TRBV11-2 combines with J gene TRBJ2-1; 9 bases line up with TRBD2. CDR3 length: 15 residues. V shed 0 bases, J shed 11 bases, and the junction held 8 bases outside the gene matches. Germline V gives CDR1 SGHAT, CDR2 FQNNGV.

About this clonotype itself: An end of the junction does not agree with germline; a read error may underlie this. The rearrangement links TRBV4-1 to TRBJ1-2; D may be TRBD1 (5 bases). Germline V lookup: CDR1 MGHRA, CDR2 YSYEKL. The CDR3 sequence is 15 residues long. The CDR3 DNA is TGCGCCAGCAGCCATGTTTCCAGGGAACGTCGAGGCTACATCTTC. This translates into CASSHVSRERRGYIF.

V usage is TRBV11-2 and J usage is TRBJ2-3; 8 bases align to TRBD1. With 0 bases clipped from V and 12 bases from J, the junction kept 14 bases outside the gene matches. Germline loops: CDR1 SGHAT, CDR2 FQNNGV. CDR3 length: 16 residues. This CDR3 is CASSLDQGALTDIQYF. The DNA of the CDR3 is TGTGCCAGCAGCTTAGATCAGGGGGCCCTGACAGATATTCAGTATTTT.

With regard to this clonotype: The conserved phenylalanine or tryptophan is not found at the CDR3 terminus, so this likely reflects a read error. J is TRBJ1-6 and V is TRBV6-6, with 9 bases that match TRBD1. V shed 5 bases, J shed 8 bases, and the junction held 7 bases outside the gene matches. This CDR3 has 15 residues. The germline V gene encodes CDR1 MNHNY and CDR2 SVGAGI (reference sequence). CDR3 sequence: CASSLRTGEYSPLHV. The DNA of the CDR3 is TGTGCCAGCAGTCTAAGGACAGGGGAGTATTCACCCCTCCACGTT.

The V gene is TRBV29-1, the J gene TRBJ1-6; D possibly corresponds to TRBD1 (5 bases). Germline values: CDR1 SQVTM, CDR2 ANQGSEA. CDR3 length: 13 amino acids. The V end lost 3 bases, the J end lost 4 bases, and 7 bases lay between the germline ends. The CDR3 sequence: CSVETEYNSPLHF. CDR3 nucleotide sequence: TGCAGCGTTGAGACAGAGTATAATTCACCCCTCCACTTT.

Of note for this clonotype: A read error is likely, as this CDR3 ends without the conserved phenylalanine or tryptophan. No DNA is shown, since the ends of the CDR3 on it are uncertain; the CDR3 is the one TCRdb lists. The rearrangement joins TRBV10-2 to TRBJ2-7; the table's D gene call, TRBD2, was not cross checked with the DNA. The CDR3 totals 14 residues, both ends included. CDR1 is WSHSY and CDR2 is SAAADI in the germline V gene. This chain's CDR3 is CASKLTPSGGEQCI.

The J gene is TRBJ2-3, the V gene TRBV11-2, with a tentative D call TRBD1 (6 bases). Germline lookup yields CDR1 SGHAT and CDR2 FQNNGV. This CDR3 has 14 residues. CDR3 protein: CANSRTDTDSTQYF. The CDR3 DNA reads as TGTGCTAACAGCCGCACGGACACGGACAGTACGCAGTATTTT.

By share, this clonotype counts as medium-sized. The V and J genes are TRBV11-2 and TRBJ2-7, with D possibly TRBD1 on 6 matching bases. In germline, CDR1 is SGHAT, CDR2 FQNNGV. Between the trimmed V and J ends, which lost 5 bases and 4 bases, there was a span of 18 bases. The CDR3 spans 15 residues. CDR3 in DNA: TGTGCCAGCAGCCGAGACAGGAAGCTAGGTTACGAGCAGTACTTC. Residues: CASSRDRKLGYEQYF.

This chain uses TRBV4-1 with TRBJ1-1, with D possibly matching TRBD1 (6 bases). V was trimmed by 0 bases and J by 2 bases, leaving 13 bases between them. In germline, CDR1 is MGHRA, CDR2 YSYEKL. CDR3 size: 16 residues. Here the CDR3 reads CASSQDPEDRNTEAFF. CDR3 DNA: TGCGCCAGCAGCCAAGATCCAGAGGACAGAAACACTGAAGCTTTCTTT.

As concerns this clonotype: One end of the junction is discordant with germline, which a read error may explain. This chain joins TRBV14 and TRBJ2-3, with 10 bases fitting TRBD2. Germline CDR1 is SGHDN and CDR2 is FVKESK. The CDR3 length is 18 residues. CDR3 coding DNA: TGTACCAGCAGCCAACTAAACTTAGCGGGGGGACGCAGAGATACGCAGTATTTT. Translating it yields CTSSQLNLAGGRRDTQYF.

In regard to this clonotype: No conserved phenylalanine or tryptophan is present at the end of the CDR3, so a read error is the likely explanation. The CDR3 DNA reads as TGCAGCCTAGCTAGGACTAGCGGCTCCTACAATGAGCAGTTCTAC. This gives the protein CSLARTSGSYNEQFY. The chain recombines TRBV29-1 with TRBJ2-1; 10 bases are shared with TRBD2. The germline CDR1 and CDR2 sequences are SQVTM and ANQGSEA. The CDR3 is 15 amino acids. With 8 bases clipped from V and 0 bases from J, the junction kept 7 bases outside the gene matches.

This clonotype was seen more than once but under ten times. A clone one base away is much larger, so this may be a read error. This sequence joins TRBV6-2 or TRBV6-3 and TRBJ2-1, with TRBD1 matching over 8 bases. The CDR3 is 13 residues long. CDR1 MNHEY and CDR2 SVGEGT come from the germline V gene. Here the CDR3 DNA reads TGTACCAGCACCCAGACAGGGGTCAATGAGCAGTTCTTC. Translating gives CTSTQTGVNEQFF.

As for this clonotype: No conserved phenylalanine or tryptophan is present at the end of the CDR3, so a read error is the likely explanation. J is TRBJ2-1 and V is TRBV12-3 or TRBV12-4, with D perhaps being TRBD1 or TRBD2 (5 bases each). This CDR3 has 16 amino acids. CDR3: CVSSPFRGGLHNEQFL. The CDR3 DNA reads TGTGTCAGCAGTCCCTTTAGGGGTGGACTTCACAATGAGCAGTTCTTA.

This clonotype is judged medium-sized. The V call is TRBV29-1, the J call TRBJ2-3; D call uncertain. CDR3 length: 13 amino acids. Germline V gives CDR1 SQVTM, CDR2 ANQGSEA. Trimming removed 1 base at V and 4 bases at J, with 9 bases between. The CDR3 DNA sequence: TGCAGCGTTGAAGTCCCCCCCGCAGATACGCAGTATTTT. It encodes CSVEVPPADTQYF.

Notes on this clonotype: Mismatch with germline at one junction end may stem from a read error. This chain links TRBV6-6 with TRBJ2-5; D might be TRBD1 (6 bases). CDR3 length equals 17 residues. CDR1 and CDR2 from the germline V gene are MNHNY and SVGAGI (reference sequence). The chain's CDR3 is CASSPSSRGRYQETQCF. CDR3 bases: TGTGCCAGCAGCCCCTCAAGCAGGGGTAGGTACCAAGAGACCCAGTGCTTC.

A word on this clonotype: A much larger clone sits a single nucleotide away, making a read error possible. V usage is TRBV20-1 and J usage is TRBJ2-7; 13 bases fit TRBD2. J lost 4 bases, V lost 7 bases, and 10 bases had no gene match. The germline CDR1 and CDR2 sequences are DFQATT and SNEGSKA (reference sequence). The CDR3 totals 15 residues. CDR3 protein: CSVRSGLAGRYEQYF. CDR3 nucleotides: TGCAGTGTTCGTTCGGGACTAGCGGGAAGGTACGAGCAGTACTTC.